The TCR beta chain under discussion was sequenced for a study of regulatory T cells in long-lasting Graves disease. Study background: Over 5 years of antithyroid drugs with positive TSH receptor antibodies was taken to mean persistent Graves' disease.

Noted time point: persistent/refractory GD, antithyroid drugs over 5 years with positive TRAb. PBMC RNA served as the TCR library source. It was American Thyroid Association guidelines that determined Graves' disease diagnosis. With V trimmed by 2 bases and J by 5 bases, 3 bases remained unmatched. The CDR3 sequence is 13 residues long. Per the germline V gene, CDR1 is SGDLS and CDR2 is YYNGEE. Library construction for TCR beta used iRepertoire HTBI primers and Arm-PCR of CDR3 regions. TCRdb re-called the multiplex PCR reads through MiXCR, storing one row per CDR3 protein. The table records 500,000 to 800,000 distinct CDR3 sequences, 25% to 35% of them present only once. Points on this clonotype: Antigen unknown.

General study points: Persistent disease was characterized by preferential usage of TRBV28, TRBJ1-2 and TRBJ2-5.

The rearrangement joins TRBV9 to TRBJ1-2; TRBD1 matches at 7 bases. This TCR came from a female donor with Graves disease. Source: peripheral blood mononuclear cells (PBMCs), taken when the disease was refractory, from a patient treated with antithyroid drugs. CDR3 sequence reads: CASSVETGYGYTF. CDR3 coding DNA: TGTGCCAGCAGCGTCGAGACAGGGTATGGCTACACCTTC.